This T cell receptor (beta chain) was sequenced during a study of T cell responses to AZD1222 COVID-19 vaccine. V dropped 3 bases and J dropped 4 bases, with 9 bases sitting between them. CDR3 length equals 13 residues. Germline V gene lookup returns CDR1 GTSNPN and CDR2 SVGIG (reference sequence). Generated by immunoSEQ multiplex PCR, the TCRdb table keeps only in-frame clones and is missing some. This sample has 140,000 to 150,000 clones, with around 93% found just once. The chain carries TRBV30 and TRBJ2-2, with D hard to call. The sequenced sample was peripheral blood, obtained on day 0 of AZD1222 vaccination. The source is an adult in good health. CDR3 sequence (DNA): TGTGCCTGGAGACGAGCGAGCACCGGGGAGCTGTTTTTT. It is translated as CAWRRASTGELFF.